The sequence of this TCR beta chain was determined in a study of blood T cell repertoires in COVID-19. Turning to the study itself: The study drew acute and convalescent COVID-19 samples from the United States, Italy and Spain. The cDNA or gDNA used as material had been derived from T cells, B-cell-depleted T cells, or PBMCs.

Methods used by the authors: For nucleated cells, counts were estimated from reference gene primer amplification. Here immunoSEQ multiplex PCR was the method, and the copy in TCRdb shows in-frame clones only, minus some. V, J and clone size are those of that table, while D and trimming were read from the DNA. In the table there are tens of thousands of clones, around 87% of which are singletons. Germline lookup yields CDR1 SGHNT and CDR2 YYREEE (reference sequence). CDR3 length: 14 residues. V was clipped by 0 bases and J by 5 bases, with 11 bases between them. Sequencing used peripheral blood. This sequence joins TRBV5-4 and TRBJ1-2, with a weak D call TRBD1 (6 bases). This clonotype was sampled from an elderly man with acute or convalescent COVID-19. The CDR3 DNA is TGTGCCAGCAGCTTGGCGGGGGGCTCTTATGGCTACACCTTC. It yields the protein CASSLAGGSYGYTF.